This T cell receptor (beta chain) is drawn from a study of molecular identifiers for immune sequencing clone quantification. TCRdb called the PCR reads again in MiXCR, with one record for every CDR3 protein. The sample includes 400,000 to 600,000 distinct CDR3 sequences, less than 30% of them seen just once. The source is a human donor in good health. Some libraries in this study had Jurkat cell RNA spiked in. Specimen: naive CD8+ T cells from blood, with Jurkat cell RNA spiked in. The subset is: FACS-sorted CD8+CD4-CCR7+CD45RA+ naive T cells.

The CDR3 DNA reads TGCAGTGCTAGAGTTAAACAGTTCCCAGACACCGGGGAGCTGTTTTTT. Protein: CSARVKQFPDTGELFF. V usage is TRBV20-1 and J usage is TRBJ2-2; no definite D call. From germline, CDR1 is DFQATT and CDR2 SNEGSKA (reference sequence). The CDR3 consists of 16 residues. Trimming cost V 1 base and J 3 bases, with 15 bases left between them.